The entry below describes one TCR beta chain. The sample holds other DNA sequences that translate to the same CDR3. Trimming pared 4 bases from V and 4 bases from J, leaving 11 bases between. CDR1 and CDR2 from the germline V gene are SNHLY and FYNNEI. There are 14 residues in the CDR3. This specimen comes from a study of shared clonotypes between healthy human individuals. Generated by immunoSEQ multiplex PCR, the TCRdb table keeps only in-frame clones and is missing some. The sample includes under 550,000 clones, 96% of them seen just once. The sample was naive CD4+ T cells sorted from blood. Subset meaning: CD45RA+ positively selected. V is TRBV2 and J is TRBJ1-5; D might be TRBD1 (5 bases). The origin of this receptor is a woman in her twenties or thirties in good health. CDR3 residues: CASSGGRGNQPQHF. In DNA, the CDR3 is TGTGCCAGCAGTGGTGGTAGGGGTAATCAGCCCCAGCATTTT.